Shown below are 7 T cell receptor beta chains from a single sample sequenced in a study of synovial regulatory T cells in juvenile arthritis. TCRdb's table, derived via immunoSEQ multiplex PCR, lists solely in-frame clones and lacks some. This sample's table reports about 10,000 clones. Sequenced material: Treg cells from blood. Subset here: remaining (HLA-DR-negative) circulating blood Treg cells. Source of these receptors: a donor younger than 30 with juvenile idiopathic arthritis.

The CDR3 reads CASSRDRSYEQYF. This sequence joins TRBV11-2 and TRBJ2-7. This CDR3 comprises 13 residues. The DNA is not on file. Germline CDR1 is SGHAT and CDR2 is FQNNGV.

The chain recombines TRBV30 with TRBJ1-2. This CDR3 is built from 12 residues. The nucleotide record is missing. The germline gives CDR1 GTSNPN, CDR2 SVGIG (reference sequence). CDR3 sequence reads: CACRRGIYGYTF. Together with reference TRBV30 and TRBJ1-2, the CDR3 gives the full variable domain: SQTIHQWPATLVQPVGSPLSLECTVEGTSNPNLYWYRQAAGRGLQLLFYSVGIGQISSEVPQNLSASRPQDRQFILSSKKLLLSDSGFYLCACRRGIYGYTFGSGTRLTVV.

The chain recombines TRBV11-2 with TRBJ2-7. CDR1 is SGHAT and CDR2 is FQNNGV in the germline V gene. The CDR3 has 13 amino acids. No DNA is given. Here the CDR3 reads CASSRRWGIEQYF.

V gene TRBV28 combines with J gene TRBJ1-2; lacking DNA, the TRBD1 call made by TCRdb goes unchecked. CDR3 length equals 10 residues. The DNA sequence is not available. From germline, CDR1 is MDHEN and CDR2 SYDVKM. The CDR3 sequence: CASSSGGYTF.

CDR3 sequence reads: CSASSGRVQFF. The genes are TRBV20-1 and TRBJ2-1; as DNA is missing, the TRBD2 call by TCRdb cannot be tested. Germline-derived CDR1 and CDR2 are DFQATT and SNEGSKA (reference sequence). The length of the CDR3 is 11 residues. No DNA is listed.

The rearrangement uses TRBV19 and TRBJ1-5; without DNA, the TCRdb call of TRBD1 cannot be checked. The CDR3 has 13 amino acids. The entry carries no DNA sequence. From germline, CDR1 is LNHDA and CDR2 SQIVND (reference sequence). The CDR3 protein is CASREQGGQPQHF.

The rearrangement links TRBV10-3 to TRBJ2-1; TCRdb calls TRBD2, which cannot be checked without DNA. This CDR3 region has 16 residues. The record lacks a DNA sequence. CDR1 and CDR2 (germline): ENHRY, SYGVKD. CDR3 residues: CAISELGTSGSPQQFF.